A few counts support the clone carrying this TCR beta chain. As processed by the authors: Counts of nucleated cells, estimated from reference gene primer amplification, were obtained. Measured with immunoSEQ multiplex PCR; TCRdb has only the in-frame clones, and not every one. The V and J calls and the clone size are those of that table, but D and trimming were determined from the DNA. The sample records under 70,000 clones, around 90% being singletons. This sample was included in a study of blood T cell repertoires in COVID-19. Germline assignment: CDR1 SGHRS and CDR2 YFSETQ. CDR3 size: 15 residues. V was cut by 5 bases and J by 0 bases, with 14 bases left in between.

The source of this sequence is a woman aged 35 to 49 who had recovered from COVID-19. The V and J genes are TRBV5-1 and TRBJ1-1; D possibly corresponds to TRBD1 (6 bases). The material sequenced was PBMCs or T cells enriched from blood (not recorded which). The CDR3, as DNA: TGCGCCAGCAGGGGCAGGGGCACTATGAACACTGAAGCTTTCTTT. Its protein product is CASRGRGTMNTEAFF.